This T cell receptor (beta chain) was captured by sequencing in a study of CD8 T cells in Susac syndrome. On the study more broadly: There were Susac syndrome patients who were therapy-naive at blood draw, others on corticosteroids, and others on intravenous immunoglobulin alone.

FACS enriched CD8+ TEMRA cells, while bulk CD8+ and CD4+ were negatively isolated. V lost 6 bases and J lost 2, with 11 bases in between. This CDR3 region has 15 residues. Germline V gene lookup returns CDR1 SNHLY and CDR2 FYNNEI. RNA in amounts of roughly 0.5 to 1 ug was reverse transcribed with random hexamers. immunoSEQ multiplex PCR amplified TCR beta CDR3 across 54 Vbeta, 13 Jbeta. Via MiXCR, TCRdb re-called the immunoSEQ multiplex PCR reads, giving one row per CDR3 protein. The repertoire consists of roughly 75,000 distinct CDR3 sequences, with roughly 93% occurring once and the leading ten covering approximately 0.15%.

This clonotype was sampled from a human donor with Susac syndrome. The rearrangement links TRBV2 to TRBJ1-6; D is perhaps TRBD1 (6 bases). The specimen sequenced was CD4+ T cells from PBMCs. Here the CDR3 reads CASSSDRPYNSPLHF. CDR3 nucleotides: TGTGCCAGCAGCTCTGACAGGCCCTATAATTCACCCCTCCACTTT.